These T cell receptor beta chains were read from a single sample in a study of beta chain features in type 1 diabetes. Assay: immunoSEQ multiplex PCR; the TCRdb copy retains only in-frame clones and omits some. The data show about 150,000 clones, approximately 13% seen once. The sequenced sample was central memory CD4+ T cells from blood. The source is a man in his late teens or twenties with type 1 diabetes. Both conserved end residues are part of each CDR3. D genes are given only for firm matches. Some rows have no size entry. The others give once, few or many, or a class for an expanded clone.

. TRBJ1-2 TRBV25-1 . CASSEYGGPGYGYTF TGTGCCAGCAGTGAATATGGGGGGCCTGGGTATGGCTACACCTTC
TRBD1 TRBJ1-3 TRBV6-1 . CASSSGQGNTIYF TGTGCCAGCAGTTCGGGACAGGGAAACACCATATATTTT
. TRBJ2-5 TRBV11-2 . CASSPLGETQYF TGTGCCAGCAGCCCATTGGGGGAGACCCAGTACTTC
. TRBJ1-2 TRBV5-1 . CASSGQNYGYTF TGCGCCAGCAGCGGTCAGAACTATGGCTACACCTTC
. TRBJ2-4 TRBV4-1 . CASSQVGGSQAKNIQYF TGCGCCAGCAGCCAAGTGGGAGGTTCCCAAGCCAAAAACATTCAGTACTTC
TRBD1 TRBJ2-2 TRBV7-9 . CASSRQGTTGELFF TGTGCCAGCAGCCGACAGGGGACGACCGGGGAGCTGTTTTTT
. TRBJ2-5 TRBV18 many CASLETLQETQYF TGTGCCAGCTTGGAGACACTCCAAGAGACCCAGTACTTC
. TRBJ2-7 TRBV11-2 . CASSLDQTRTIESF TGTGCCAGCAGCTTAGATCAGACCCGGACAATCGAATCCTTC
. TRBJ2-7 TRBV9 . CASSVDGQGEQYF TGTGCCAGCAGCGTAGATGGACAAGGAGAGCAGTACTTC
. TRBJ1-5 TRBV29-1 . CSVGQQSFNQPQHF TGCAGCGTTGGACAGCAGTCTTTCAATCAGCCCCAGCATTTT
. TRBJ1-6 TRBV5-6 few CASSSDANSPLHF TGTGCCAGCAGCTCGGACGCAAATTCACCCCTCCACTTT
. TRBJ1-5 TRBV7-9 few CASSQAGDDLGPQHF TGTGCCAGCAGCCAGGCCGGGGACGACCTGGGGCCCCAGCATTTT
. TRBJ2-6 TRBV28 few CASSFVVSDSGANVLTF TGTGCCAGCAGTTTTGTGGTCTCCGACAGTGGGGCCAACGTCCTGACTTTC
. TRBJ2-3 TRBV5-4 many CASSLSSNGGQNTQYF TGTGCCAGCAGCTTGTCCTCAAACGGGGGGCAGAATACGCAGTATTTT
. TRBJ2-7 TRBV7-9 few CASSQTGYEQYF TGTGCCAGCAGCCAGACGGGGTACGAGCAGTACTTC
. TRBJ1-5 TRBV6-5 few CASSEGSNQPQHF TGTGCCAGCAGTGAAGGCAGCAATCAGCCCCAGCATTTT
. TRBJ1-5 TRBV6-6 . CASSSRRAGGNQPQHF TGTGCCAGCAGTTCCCGGCGGGCAGGGGGCAATCAGCCCCAGCATTTT
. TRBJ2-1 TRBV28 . CASTRAGFYNEQFF TGTGCCAGCACACGGGCGGGATTCTACAATGAGCAGTTCTTC
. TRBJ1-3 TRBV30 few CAWSTGPGNTIYF TGTGCCTGGAGTACGGGACCTGGAAACACCATATATTTT
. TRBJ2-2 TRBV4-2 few CASSQGGVGRDTGELFF TGTGCCAGCAGCCAAGGGGGGGTCGGGCGAGACACCGGGGAGCTGTTTTTT
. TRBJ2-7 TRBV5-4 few CASSLDPAVSSYEQYF TGTGCCAGCAGCTTGGATCCGGCCGTCAGCTCCTACGAGCAGTACTTC
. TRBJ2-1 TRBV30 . CAWSLGGQFF TGTGCCTGGAGTCTGGGGGGGCAGTTCTTC
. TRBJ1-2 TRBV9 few CASSAGIGLGDSGPDGYTF TGTGCCAGCAGCGCAGGAATTGGGTTGGGGGACTCGGGACCTGATGGCTACACCTTC
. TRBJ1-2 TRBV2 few CASSLQGSYGYTF TGTGCCAGCAGTCTGCAGGGTTCGTATGGCTACACCTTC
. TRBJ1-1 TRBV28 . CASSPVPNTEAFF TGTGCCAGCAGCCCTGTTCCGAACACTGAAGCTTTCTTT
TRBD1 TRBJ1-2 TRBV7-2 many CASSLGQFYGYTF TGTGCCAGCAGCTTGGGACAGTTCTATGGCTACACCTTC